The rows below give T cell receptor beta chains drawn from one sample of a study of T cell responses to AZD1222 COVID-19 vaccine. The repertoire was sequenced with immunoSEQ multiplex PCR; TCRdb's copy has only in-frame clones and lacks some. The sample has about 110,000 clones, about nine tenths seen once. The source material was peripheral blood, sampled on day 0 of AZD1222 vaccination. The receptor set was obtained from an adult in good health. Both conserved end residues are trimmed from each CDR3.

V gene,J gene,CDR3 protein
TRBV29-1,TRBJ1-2,SVERVGNYGYT
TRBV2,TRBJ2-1,ASSATGWSYNEQF
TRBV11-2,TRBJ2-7,ASSLGGDYEQY
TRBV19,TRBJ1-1,ASSSRGTEAF
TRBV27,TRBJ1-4,ASSLTGRANEKLF
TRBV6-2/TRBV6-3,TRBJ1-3,ASSPTTVSVGNTIY
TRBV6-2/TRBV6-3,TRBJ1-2,ASSEDREPGYT
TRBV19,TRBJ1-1,ASSIRGNTEAF
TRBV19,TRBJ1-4,ASSFNEKLF
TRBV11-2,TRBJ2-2,ASSFSRAGGELF
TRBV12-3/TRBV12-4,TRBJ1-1,ASSLYRTEAF
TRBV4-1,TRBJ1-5,ASSQDIYGNQPQH
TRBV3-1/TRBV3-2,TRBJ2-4,ASRLSSGVIQY
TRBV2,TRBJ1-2,ARLSQQGARGYT
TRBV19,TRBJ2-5,ASSGSSEETQY
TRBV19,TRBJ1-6,ASSIGNSPLH
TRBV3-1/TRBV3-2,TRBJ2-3,ASSHRTGGYSTDTQY
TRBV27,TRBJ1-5,ASSLNPENQPQH
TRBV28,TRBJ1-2,ASSWDNRDYGYT
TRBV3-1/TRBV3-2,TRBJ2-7,ASSQDSGGPSYEQY
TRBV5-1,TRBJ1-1,ASSSGQGQSTEAF
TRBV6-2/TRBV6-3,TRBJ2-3,ASSSRGAVEDTQY
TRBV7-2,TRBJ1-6,ASSRRDTSYNSPLH
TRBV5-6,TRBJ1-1,ASSQIKLRDPEAF
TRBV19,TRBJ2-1,ASSTGQGTSYNEQF
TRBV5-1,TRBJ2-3,ASSYDSGGPGDTQY
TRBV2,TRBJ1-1,ASSERGVGSEAF